Listed below are T cell receptor beta chains from one sample, sequenced in a study of PD-1 blockade in classical Hodgkin lymphoma. TCRdb's table, derived via immunoSEQ multiplex PCR, lists solely in-frame clones and lacks some. This sample has about 40,000 clones, with 87% found just once. The sample consisted of peripheral blood mononuclear cells (PBMCs), taken at baseline. The receptors were sampled from a human donor with classical Hodgkin lymphoma. Each CDR3 is given with its conserved first and last residue. Fields, in order: V gene, J gene, D gene, clone size, CDR3 DNA, CDR3 protein. D genes are given only for firm matches. Clone size is not always given. Where it is, it says once, few, many or a class for expanded clones.

v_call: TRBV19
j_call: TRBJ1-5
d_call: NA
clone_size: NA
cdr3_nt: TGTGCCAGTAGACTGACAAGAAATCAGCCCCAGCATTTT
cdr3_aa: CASRLTRNQPQHF

v_call: TRBV10-2
j_call: TRBJ1-5
d_call: NA
clone_size: NA
cdr3_nt: TGCGCCAGCAGTGAACAGGGCGCCCCAAATCAGCCCCAGCATTTT
cdr3_aa: CASSEQGAPNQPQHF

v_call: TRBV5-1
j_call: TRBJ1-1
d_call: NA
clone_size: NA
cdr3_nt: TGCGCCAGCAGCTTGCAGGGGCGGACTGAAGCTTTCTTT
cdr3_aa: CASSLQGRTEAFF

v_call: TRBV5-8
j_call: TRBJ2-3
d_call: TRBD1
clone_size: NA
cdr3_nt: TGTGCCAGCAGCCTCTACCGGACAGGGCAAAGGAGGGTGTATTTT
cdr3_aa: CASSLYRTGQRRVYF

v_call: TRBV11-2
j_call: TRBJ2-3
d_call: NA
clone_size: NA
cdr3_nt: TGTGCCAGCAGCTTACCATACAGGGCCCCACGCACAGATACGCAGTATTTT
cdr3_aa: CASSLPYRAPRTDTQYF

v_call: TRBV29-1
j_call: TRBJ2-7
d_call: TRBD1
clone_size: NA
cdr3_nt: TGCAGCGTTGAAATGGGGACAGGCACTTACGAGCAGTACTTC
cdr3_aa: CSVEMGTGTYEQYF

v_call: TRBV6-6
j_call: TRBJ2-7
d_call: TRBD2
clone_size: NA
cdr3_nt: TGTGCCAGCAGTTCGTTGACTAGCGGGCTCTACGAGCAGTACTTC
cdr3_aa: CASSSLTSGLYEQYF

v_call: TRBV7-2
j_call: TRBJ2-2
d_call: TRBD2
clone_size: NA
cdr3_nt: TGTGCCAGCAGTCCGGGACTAGCGGGAGCAGGGGAGCTGTTTTTT
cdr3_aa: CASSPGLAGAGELFF

v_call: TRBV19
j_call: TRBJ1-5
d_call: TRBD1
clone_size: few
cdr3_nt: TGTGCCAGCCTAAACGACAGGGTGGGCAATCAGCCCCAGCATTTT
cdr3_aa: CASLNDRVGNQPQHF

v_call: TRBV7-9
j_call: TRBJ2-3
d_call: NA
clone_size: NA
cdr3_nt: TGTGCCAGCAGCTTAGAAGCTAGCGATACGCAGTATTTT
cdr3_aa: CASSLEASDTQYF

v_call: TRBV27
j_call: TRBJ2-7
d_call: NA
clone_size: once
cdr3_nt: TGTGCCAGCAGCTGGACTCCGGGACCCACACCCTACGAGCAGTACTTC
cdr3_aa: CASSWTPGPTPYEQYF

v_call: TRBV21-1
j_call: TRBJ2-7
d_call: NA
clone_size: NA
cdr3_nt: TGTGCCAGCAGCAAGATGTGGGGACAGCGGGGGTCCTACGAGCAGTACTTC
cdr3_aa: CASSKMWGQRGSYEQYF

v_call: TRBV6-5
j_call: TRBJ1-6
d_call: NA
clone_size: NA
cdr3_nt: TGTGCCAGCTTTCAGGGAGCCGCTTCACCCCTCCACTTT
cdr3_aa: CASFQGAASPLHF

v_call: TRBV19
j_call: TRBJ1-6
d_call: NA
clone_size: NA
cdr3_nt: TGTGCCAGTAGTATAGACAGTTGGAATTCACCCCTCCACTTT
cdr3_aa: CASSIDSWNSPLHF

v_call: TRBV11-2
j_call: TRBJ2-7
d_call: TRBD1
clone_size: NA
cdr3_nt: TGTGCCAGCAGAACCGGGACAGGGGCCTACGAGCAGTACTTC
cdr3_aa: CASRTGTGAYEQYF

v_call: TRBV2
j_call: TRBJ2-3
d_call: NA
clone_size: NA
cdr3_nt: TGTGCCAGCAAGGCCGGCCCGGATACGCAGTATTTT
cdr3_aa: CASKAGPDTQYF

v_call: TRBV11-2
j_call: TRBJ2-2
d_call: NA
clone_size: once
cdr3_nt: TGTGCCAGCATCCATGGAGGGGACAGCCATAGCGGGGAGCTGTTTTTT
cdr3_aa: CASIHGGDSHSGELFF